The 22 T cell receptor beta chains below were found in one sample sequenced in a study of identical twins. TCRdb processed the 5' RACE reads anew with MiXCR; each CDR3 protein has one entry. The data contain hundreds of thousands of distinct CDR3 sequences, under 9% of them singletons. This sample also appeared in a second study, on yellow fever vaccine responses in identical twins.

Specimen: PBMCs. The receptors come from a woman younger than 35 in good health.

This chain joins TRBV28 and TRBJ2-3; D possibly corresponds to TRBD2 (6 bases). Germline loops: CDR1 MDHEN, CDR2 SYDVKM. This CDR3 has 14 amino acids. The V and J ends lost 9 bases and 6 bases respectively, with 19 bases between them. CDR3 region: CARWVGRNLDTQYF. CDR3 nucleotides: TGTGCCAGATGGGTGGGGAGGAACTTGGATACGCAGTATTTT.

V gene TRBV5-1 combines with J gene TRBJ2-1; D is perhaps TRBD1 (6 bases). CDR1 and CDR2 (germline): SGHRS, YFSETQ. This CDR3 contains 12 residues. Trimming took off 0 bases at V and 14 bases at J, with 12 bases between the two ends. The CDR3 here is CASSLADRIKFF. DNA of the CDR3: TGCGCCAGCAGCTTGGCGGACAGAATCAAGTTCTTC.

The rearrangement uses TRBV7-6 and TRBJ2-7, with unresolved D. Trimming took off 1 base at V and 7 bases at J, with 23 bases between the two ends. The CDR3 extends over 17 amino acids. CDR1 is SGHVS, CDR2 FNYEAQ, per germline. CDR3 residues: CASSLVFRDPPEWEQYF. For the CDR3, the DNA is TGTGCCAGCAGCTTAGTCTTTAGGGATCCTCCCGAGTGGGAGCAGTACTTC. The full variable domain, rest sourced from reference TRBV7-6 and TRBJ2-7, is GAGVSQSPRYKVTKRGQDVALRCDPISGHVSLYWYRQALGQGPEFLTYFNYEAQQDKSGLPNDRFSAERPEGSISTLTIQRTEQRDSAMYRCASSLVFRDPPEWEQYFGPGTRLTVT.

The V call is TRBV20-1, the J call TRBJ2-5; TRBD2 aligns across 9 bases. Germline V lookup: CDR1 DFQATT, CDR2 SNEGSKA (reference sequence). CDR3 length: 16 amino acids. With V trimmed by 0 bases and J by 2 bases, 7 bases remained unmatched. Here the CDR3 reads CSARDYLAGEQETQYF. For the CDR3, the DNA is TGCAGTGCTAGAGACTATTTAGCGGGAGAGCAAGAGACCCAGTACTTC.

The chain combines TRBV7-9 with TRBJ1-5; 7 nucleotides line up with TRBD1. The V segment lost 5 bases and the J segment 1 base; nucleotides outside the gene matches: 5. Germline V CDR1 and CDR2: SEHNR, FQNEAQ (reference sequence). CDR3 length: 15 residues. The CDR3 protein is CASSQGGKSNQPQHF. The CDR3 nucleotides are TGTGCCAGCAGCCAGGGGGGGAAGAGCAATCAGCCCCAGCATTTT.

Only a few counts were recorded for this clonotype. The V call is TRBV7-9, the J call TRBJ2-3; D possibly corresponds to TRBD2 (6 bases). In germline, CDR1 is SEHNR, CDR2 FQNEAQ (reference sequence). V lost 2 bases to trimming and J lost 0 bases, with 12 bases between them. This CDR3 contains 16 residues. CDR3 in amino acids: CASSLLEGFSTDTQYF. In nucleotides, the CDR3 is TGTGCCAGCAGCTTATTGGAGGGGTTTAGCACAGATACGCAGTATTTT.

The chain is built from TRBV7-2 and TRBJ2-5, with 7 bases lining up with TRBD2. V dropped 1 base and J dropped 4; count of bases not matched to a gene: 9. CDR1 and CDR2 from the germline V gene are SGHTA and FQGNSA. This CDR3 is 16 amino acids long. CDR3 amino acids: CASSLELSSGGETQYF. The CDR3 nucleotides read TGTGCCAGCAGCTTAGAATTGAGTTCGGGGGGAGAGACCCAGTACTTC.

This chain connects TRBV6-2 or TRBV6-3 to TRBJ2-4; 7 nucleotides line up with TRBD1. Germline CDR1 reads MNHEY; CDR2 reads SVGEGT. J lost 6 bases, V lost 2 bases, and 4 bases had no gene match. The CDR3 length is 14 residues. CDR3 loop: CASSYPGQINIQYF. DNA of the CDR3: TGTGCCAGCAGTTACCCGGGACAGATAAACATTCAGTACTTC.

This clonotype was seen repeatedly, ten times or more. One end of the junction is discordant with germline, which a read error may explain. This sequence joins TRBV5-1 and TRBJ2-3; 11 bases are shared with TRBD1. The germline V gene has CDR1 SGHRS and CDR2 YFSETQ. The CDR3 is made up of 14 amino acids. CDR3 sequence reads: CASSPGQGADTQYF. CDR3 bases: TGTGCCAGCAGTCCGGGACAGGGGGCAGATACGCAGTATTTT.

The rearrangement joins TRBV10-3 to TRBJ2-2; TRBD2 aligns across 9 bases. The V segment lost 0 bases and the J segment 6 bases; nucleotides outside the gene matches: 5. CDR3 length: 16 residues. CDR1 is ENHRY and CDR2 is SYGVKD in the germline V gene. This CDR3 reads CAISESAGGPAGELFF. The CDR3 DNA is TGTGCCATCAGTGAGTCCGCGGGAGGGCCGGCCGGGGAGCTGTTTTTT.

J is TRBJ2-1 and V is TRBV4-3; no clear D gene. Trimming pared 1 base from V and 5 bases from J, leaving 18 bases between. The CDR3 is 17 amino acids. Per germline, CDR1 LGHNA and CDR2 YSLEER. Here the CDR3 DNA reads TGCGCCAGCAGCCAAGGTCCCCCCCGATCTTCCAACAATGAGCAGTTCTTC. It encodes CASSQGPPRSSNNEQFF.

The gene calls are TRBV25-1 and TRBJ2-7, with 7 positions matching TRBD2. Germline V gene data show CDR1 as MGHDK and CDR2 as SYGVNS. The V gene end was trimmed by 1 base and the J gene end by 7 bases; junction bases not matched to a gene: 10. The CDR3 is made up of 15 amino acids. CDR3 in DNA: TGTGCCAGCAGTGAATCAGTGGGGCGGGAGAGGGAGCAGTACTTC. Translating it yields CASSESVGREREQYF.

CDR3 residues: CASSYLFSGTDNNEQFF. CDR3 DNA sequence: TGTGCCAGCAGCTACTTGTTTAGCGGGACAGATAACAATGAGCAGTTCTTC. The V call is TRBV7-9, the J call TRBJ2-1; weak D call: TRBD2 (8 bases). This CDR3 region has 17 residues. V lost 4 bases and J 5 bases, leaving 21 bases between the germline ends. Germline CDR1 is SEHNR and CDR2 is FQNEAQ (reference sequence).

This clonotype has more than one count but fewer than ten. The chain carries TRBV7-9 and TRBJ2-1; TRBD2 agrees at 8 bases. Germline V gene lookup returns CDR1 SEHNR and CDR2 FQNEAQ (reference sequence). This CDR3 region has 15 residues. V trimming: 5 bases; J trimming: 4 bases; junction bases outside the gene matches: 7. In DNA form, the CDR3 reads TGTGCCAGCAGCAGAAAGCTAGCGGGTTACAATGAGCAGTTCTTC. Residues: CASSRKLAGYNEQFF.

This clonotype was counted only a few times. The chain joins TRBV7-9 to TRBJ1-4; tentative D call: TRBD1 (5 bases). The CDR3 is 14 amino acids. The V end lost 4 bases, the J end lost 4 bases, and 10 bases lay between the germline ends. The germline gives CDR1 SEHNR, CDR2 FQNEAQ (reference sequence). The CDR3 spells CASSYGTLNEKLFF. The DNA for the CDR3 is TGTGCCAGCAGCTATGGGACGCTTAATGAAAAACTGTTTTTT.

On this clonotype: The junction does not match germline at one end; this may be a read error. The chain joins TRBV6-2 or TRBV6-3 to TRBJ2-3, with D perhaps matching TRBD2 (5 bases). Germline V lookup: CDR1 MNHEY, CDR2 SVGEGT. The length of the CDR3 is 16 residues. The CDR3 DNA is TGTGCCAGCAGTTACGTCGCGGAGGAGGTCACAGACACGCAGTATTTT. This gives the protein CASSYVAEEVTDTQYF.

This chain uses TRBV9 with TRBJ1-2, with 7 bases aligning to TRBD1. Germline V gives CDR1 SGDLS, CDR2 YYNGEE. After removal of 4 bases from V and 8 bases from J, the junction contained 14 bases not matched to a gene. The CDR3 has 15 residues. The CDR3 nucleotides read TGTGCCAGCAGCACCCAGACAGGGCCCTTTGAGGGCTACACCTTC. Its translation is CASSTQTGPFEGYTF.

This clonotype has just a few counts. V and J are TRBV5-4 and TRBJ2-1, with D hard to call. Trimming stripped 3 bases from V and 7 bases from J, with 14 bases between. Germline CDR1 is SGHNT and CDR2 is YYREEE (reference sequence). CDR3 size: 14 residues. CDR3 residues: CASSSMDLANEQFF. CDR3 nucleotide sequence: TGTGCCAGCAGCTCCATGGATCTCGCTAATGAGCAGTTCTTC.

The chain combines TRBV7-2 with TRBJ2-1; D is ambiguous. V lost 1 base, J lost 4 bases, and 8 bases lay in between. The CDR3 spans 14 residues. Germline V gives CDR1 SGHTA, CDR2 FQGNSA. The DNA for the CDR3 is TGTGCCAGCAGCTTAGAACGGGTTTACAATGAGCAGTTCTTC. Protein sequence: CASSLERVYNEQFF.

The chain couples TRBV20-1 to TRBJ2-2, with D possibly matching TRBD1 (5 bases). This CDR3 region has 14 residues. Germline V lookup: CDR1 DFQATT, CDR2 SNEGSKA (reference sequence). V was trimmed by 4 bases and J by 2 bases, leaving 11 bases between them. In nucleotides, the CDR3 is TGCAGTGCTACGGGCCGGACAAACACCGGGGAGCTGTTTTTT. Translating it yields CSATGRTNTGELFF.

The rearrangement uses TRBV5-1 and TRBJ2-5; 8 bases fit TRBD1. V was pared by 8 bases and J by 2 bases, with 5 bases of the junction left unmatched. Germline V gene data show CDR1 as SGHRS and CDR2 as YFSETQ. There are 13 residues in the CDR3. CDR3 DNA: TGCGCCAGTGGACAGGGCGGGCAAGAGACCCAGTACTTC. This translates into CASGQGGQETQYF.

J is TRBJ2-5 and V is TRBV7-9, with D possibly being TRBD1 (6 bases). Looked up from germline, CDR1 is SEHNR and CDR2 is FQNEAQ (reference sequence). V dropped 3 bases and J dropped 4 bases, with 18 bases sitting between them. The CDR3 extends over 16 amino acids. The DNA for the CDR3 is TGTGCCAGCAGCTTCACGGGACACCCGGCTGGAGAGACCCAGTACTTC. Protein: CASSFTGHPAGETQYF.